This record concerns one TCR beta chain sequence. Its specificity is not known. This record belongs to a study of T-cell reconstitution after alpha-beta-depleted transplantation in children. Study outcomes and limitations: Newly made T cells mostly supplied T-cell counts and diversity one year after transplant.

Germline CDR1 and CDR2: SGHNT and YYREEE (reference sequence). The CDR3 runs 13 residues. The V segment lost 10 bases and the J segment 4 bases; nucleotides outside the gene matches: 8. The TCRbeta library was prepared with unique molecular identifiers. TCRdb itself ran the PCR reads through MiXCR, one entry per CDR3 protein. The table has around 440,000 distinct CDR3 sequences, roughly a tenth seen once. The J gene is TRBJ2-7, the V gene TRBV5-4; 10 nucleotides align to TRBD2. This receptor was identified in a child aged 2-15 years with inherited bone marrow failure, due to receive a stem cell transplant. The sequences come from PBMCs, collected before TCRalphabeta/CD19-depleted stem cell transplant. CDR3 sequence (DNA): TGTGCCGCGGAGACTAGCGGGCGGTACGAGCAGTACTTC. Translation gives CAAETSGRYEQYF.